The source of this T cell receptor (beta chain) is a study of T cells in localized non-small cell lung cancer. Study-wide findings and caveats: Maximal T cell clonality occurred in uninvolved adjacent lung, with tumor ranking below it. Out of the top 100 tumor clones, a median around 56 were seen in adjacent lung.

TCRdb keeps only in-frame clones here, not all; method: immunoSEQ multiplex PCR. The data show some 130,000 clones, 89% seen once. Germline CDR1 reads MRHNA; CDR2 reads SNTAGT. This CDR3 comprises 15 residues. V was trimmed by 1 base and J by 4 bases, leaving 12 bases between them. For this clone: What it binds is unknown.

The source was peripheral blood, collected before any cancer treatment. V gene TRBV6-4 combines with J gene TRBJ2-3, with a possible D match to TRBD2 (6 bases). This clonotype was obtained from a female donor of 60 years or more with stage I lung adenocarcinoma. CDR3 sequence (DNA): TGTGCCAGCAGTGACTATCCCGGGAGCCCAGATACGCAGTATTTT. The encoded protein is CASSDYPGSPDTQYF.